These T cell receptor beta chains were read from a single sample in a study of T-cell memory formation after mild COVID-19. TCRdb reanalysed the 5' RACE reads using MiXCR and keeps one entry per CDR3 protein. The sample lists roughly 280,000 distinct CDR3 sequences; under 20% were seen once. What was sequenced was PBMCs or a T cell subset sorted from them (not recorded which). Receptors were obtained from a man between 18 and 35 years old who had mild COVID-19 (a few samples of this study predate the infection). Cell type and time point are not known. Each CDR3 is given with its conserved first and last residue. The D gene is left open where the match is weak. Clone sizes are given selectively: once, few, many, or a class where the clone is expanded.

TRBV29-1	TRBJ2-7	many	-	CSVARIEDEQYF	TGCAGCGTTGCCAGAATAGAGGACGAGCAGTACTTC
TRBV6-6	TRBJ2-7	-	-	CASSYGSASPYEQYF	TGTGCCAGCAGTTACGGCTCCGCGAGCCCCTACGAGCAGTACTTC
TRBV6-2/TRBV6-3	TRBJ2-7	-	TRBD2	CASSGLAVVGEQYF	TGTGCCAGCAGCGGACTAGCGGTGGTGGGAGAGCAGTACTTC
TRBV7-2	TRBJ1-4	few	-	CASSLTPGRWANEKLFF	TGTGCCAGCAGCCTGACACCAGGGAGGTGGGCTAATGAAAAACTGTTTTTT
TRBV12-3/TRBV12-4	TRBJ1-2	-	TRBD1	CASSLRGLDGYTF	TGTGCCAGCAGTTTAAGGGGGCTCGATGGCTACACCTTC
TRBV20-1	TRBJ2-1	few	-	CSVLGQGGGEQFF	TGCAGTGTCCTGGGGCAGGGTGGAGGAGAGCAGTTCTTC
TRBV24-1	TRBJ2-3	few	-	CATSDPDGGATDTQYF	TGTGCCACCAGTGACCCGGACGGCGGGGCGACAGATACGCAGTATTTT
TRBV15	TRBJ2-7	many	-	CATSRDSLTSYEQYF	TGTGCCACCAGCAGGGACTCCCTGACCTCCTACGAGCAGTACTTC
TRBV20-1	TRBJ2-1	few	-	CSARGGLNNEQFF	TGCAGTGCTAGAGGAGGACTTAACAATGAGCAGTTCTTC
TRBV4-3	TRBJ1-6	-	TRBD1	CASSQDRHRRGQGLSSYNSPLHF	TGCGCCAGCAGCCAAGACCGCCACCGAAGGGGACAGGGGCTTAGCTCCTATAATTCACCCCTCCACTTT
TRBV25-1	TRBJ1-1	few	-	CASSEFASEAFF	TGTGCCAGCAGTGAATTCGCTTCTGAAGCTTTCTTT
TRBV3-1	TRBJ1-1	-	-	CASSQLGRGNTEAFF	TGTGCCAGCAGCCAACTGGGGAGAGGCAACACTGAAGCTTTCTTT
TRBV29-1	TRBJ1-1	few	TRBD1	CSVEPPGGMNTEAFF	TGCAGCGTTGAGCCTCCAGGGGGTATGAACACTGAAGCTTTCTTT
TRBV5-1	TRBJ2-2	many	-	CASSPDRFTGELFF	TGCGCCAGCAGTCCGGACAGATTCACCGGGGAGCTGTTTTTT
TRBV3-1	TRBJ1-2	few	-	CASSQRTDSYTF	TGTGCCAGCAGCCAACGTACCGATAGCTACACCTTC
TRBV12-5	TRBJ2-3	-	TRBD2	CASGPVAGYTDTQYF	TGTGCTAGTGGCCCAGTAGCGGGGTACACAGATACGCAGTATTTT